This T cell receptor (beta chain) appears in the sequencing data of a study of beta chain features in type 1 diabetes. Findings of the study overall: Patients with type 1 diabetes carried fewer insertions and had more deletions at their VDJ junctions. In all four CD4+ subsets, TCRB CDR3 length was significantly, moderately reduced in type 1 diabetes.

The whole isolated RNA underwent reverse transcription, so sequencing captured expressed TCRB transcripts. Deep immunoSEQ sequencing covered naive, central memory and regulatory T cell samples. The repertoire was sequenced with immunoSEQ multiplex PCR; TCRdb's copy has only in-frame clones and lacks some. In the table there are some 360,000 clones, over 9% of which are singletons. This clone was seen a handful of times. The antigen remains unidentified. By way of CD45RO/CCR7/CD25/CD127/CD95/CD27, the CD4+ regulatory, stem cell-like memory, central memory and naive cells were sorted. The TCR was taken from a man aged 25-45 years with type 1 diabetes. The specimen sequenced was central memory CD4+ T cells from blood.

Here the CDR3 DNA reads TGCGCCAGCAGCTTAGGGGCAGGGGTCAATCAGCCCCAGCATTTT. Amino acids: CASSLGAGVNQPQHF. This chain links TRBV5-1 with TRBJ1-5; D perhaps matches TRBD1 (6 bases). This CDR3 has 15 residues. Looked up from germline, CDR1 is SGHRS and CDR2 is YFSETQ. Trimming took 2 bases from V and 3 from J, leaving 12 bases between them.